This section outlines one T cell receptor beta chain sequence together with its context. The entry originates in a study of identical twins. The CDR3 runs to 13 residues. From germline, CDR1 is LGHNA and CDR2 YSLEER. V lost 0 bases and J lost 8, with 8 bases in between. TCRdb fed the 5' RACE reads into MiXCR, producing one record per CDR3 protein. The sample shows 400,000 to 550,000 distinct CDR3 sequences, roughly a fifth of them seen only once. This sample also appeared in a second study, on T cells expressing NK-cell markers. That source reports: It remained uncertain whether the expanded NKG2C+ T cell clones were specific for HCMV antigens.

Material for sequencing was CD4+ T cells sorted from blood. The receptor was derived from a woman aged 18-29 years in good health. The chain links TRBV4-3 to TRBJ2-1; D perhaps matches TRBD2 (5 bases). The CDR3 region has the DNA TGCGCCAGCAGCCAAGATAGCGTTTATGAGCAGTTCTTC. It specifies CASSQDSVYEQFF.